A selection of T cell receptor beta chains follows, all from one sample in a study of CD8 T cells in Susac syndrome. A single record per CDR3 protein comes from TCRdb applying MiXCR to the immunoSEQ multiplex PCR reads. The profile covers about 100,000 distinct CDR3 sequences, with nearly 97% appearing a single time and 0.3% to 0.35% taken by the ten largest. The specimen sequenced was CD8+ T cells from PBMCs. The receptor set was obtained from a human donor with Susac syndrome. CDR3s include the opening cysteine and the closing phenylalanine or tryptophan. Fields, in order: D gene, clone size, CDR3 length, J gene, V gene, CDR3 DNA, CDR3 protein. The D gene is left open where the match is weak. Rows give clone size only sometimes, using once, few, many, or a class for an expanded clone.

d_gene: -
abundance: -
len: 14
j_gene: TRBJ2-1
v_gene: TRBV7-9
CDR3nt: TGTGCCAGCAGCCCCATAGTTTCCTACAATGAGCAGTTCTTC
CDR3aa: CASSPIVSYNEQFF

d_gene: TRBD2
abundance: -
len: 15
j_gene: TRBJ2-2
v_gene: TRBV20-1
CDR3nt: TGCAGTGCTAGAGATAGCGGGAGGGACACCGGGGAGCTGTTTTTT
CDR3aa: CSARDSGRDTGELFF

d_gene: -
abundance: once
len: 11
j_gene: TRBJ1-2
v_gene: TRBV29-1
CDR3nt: TGCAGCGTTCTGTGGGGCTATGGCTACACCTTC
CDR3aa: CSVLWGYGYTF

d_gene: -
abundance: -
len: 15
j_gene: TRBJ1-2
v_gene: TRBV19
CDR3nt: TGTGCCAGTAGTAATCAGGGCGAGTCAACCTATGGCTACACCTTC
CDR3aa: CASSNQGESTYGYTF

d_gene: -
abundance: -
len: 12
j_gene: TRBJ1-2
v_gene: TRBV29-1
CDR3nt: TGCAGCGTCGATCCGTGGGCTAATGGCTACACCTTC
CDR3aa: CSVDPWANGYTF

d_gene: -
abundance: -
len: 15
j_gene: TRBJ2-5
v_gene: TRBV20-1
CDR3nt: TGCAGTGCTAGAGATCTTACTAGCAGCCAAGAGACCCAGTACTTC
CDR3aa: CSARDLTSSQETQYF

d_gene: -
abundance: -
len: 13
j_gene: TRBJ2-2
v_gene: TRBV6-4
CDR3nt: TGTGCCAGCAGTGGGGAGGACACCGGGGAGCTGTTTTTT
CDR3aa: CASSGEDTGELFF

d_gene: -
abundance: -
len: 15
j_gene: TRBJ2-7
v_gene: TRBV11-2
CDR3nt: TGTGCCAGCAGCTTAGACAGGTATAGCTCCTACGAGCAGTACTTC
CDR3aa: CASSLDRYSSYEQYF

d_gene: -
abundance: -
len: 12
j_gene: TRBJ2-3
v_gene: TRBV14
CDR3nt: TGTGCCAGCAGCCAGTTACCCGATACGCAGTATTTT
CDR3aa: CASSQLPDTQYF

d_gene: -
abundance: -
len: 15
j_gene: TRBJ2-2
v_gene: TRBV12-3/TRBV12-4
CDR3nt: TGTGCCTCAAGACGGGACTCCCTTATCACCGGGGAGCTGTTTTTT
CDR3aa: CASRRDSLITGELFF

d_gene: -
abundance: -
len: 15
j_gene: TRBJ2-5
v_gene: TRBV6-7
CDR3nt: TGTGCCAGCAGTTACTCGGTCTCTGGGGGAGAGACCCAGTACTTC
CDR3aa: CASSYSVSGGETQYF

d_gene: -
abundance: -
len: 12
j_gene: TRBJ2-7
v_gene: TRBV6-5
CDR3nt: TGTGCCAGCAGTTATGGGGCAAACGAGCAGTACTTC
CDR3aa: CASSYGANEQYF

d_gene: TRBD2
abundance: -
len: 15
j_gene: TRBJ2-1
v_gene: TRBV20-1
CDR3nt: TGCAGTGCTTTAAAGGGACTAGCGGAAAACAATGAGCAGTTCTTC
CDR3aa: CSALKGLAENNEQFF

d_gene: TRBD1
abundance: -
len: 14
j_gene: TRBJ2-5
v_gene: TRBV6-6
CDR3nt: TGTGCCAGCAGTACCGGGACAGTCCAAGAGACCCAGTACTTC
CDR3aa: CASSTGTVQETQYF

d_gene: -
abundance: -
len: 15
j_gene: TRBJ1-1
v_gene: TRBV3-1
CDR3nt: TGTGCCAGCAGCCAAGGCCCGGGGGGGAGCACTGAAGCTTTCTTT
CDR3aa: CASSQGPGGSTEAFF

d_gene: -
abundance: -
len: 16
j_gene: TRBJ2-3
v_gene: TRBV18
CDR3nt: TGTGCCAGCTCACCATTGGAGGCGCGGGCCACAGATACGCAGTATTTT
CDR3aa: CASSPLEARATDTQYF

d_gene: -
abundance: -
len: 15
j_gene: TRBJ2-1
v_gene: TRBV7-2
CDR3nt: TGTGCCAGCAGCACTAGTCGGCGGTCCTACAATGAGCAGTTCTTC
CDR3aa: CASSTSRRSYNEQFF

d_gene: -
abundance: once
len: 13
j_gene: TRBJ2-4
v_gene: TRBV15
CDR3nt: TGTGCCACCAGCAGGGGGACCACGGGGATTCAGTACTTC
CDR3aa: CATSRGTTGIQYF

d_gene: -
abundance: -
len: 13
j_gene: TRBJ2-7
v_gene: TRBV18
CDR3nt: TGTGCCAGCTCACCGAGCCTACCCGGCGAGCAGTACTTC
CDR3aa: CASSPSLPGEQYF

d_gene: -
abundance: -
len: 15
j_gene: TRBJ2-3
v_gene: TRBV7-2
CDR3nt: TGTGCCAGCAGCTTAGAACAGGGCGGGTGGGATACGCAGTATTTT
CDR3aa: CASSLEQGGWDTQYF

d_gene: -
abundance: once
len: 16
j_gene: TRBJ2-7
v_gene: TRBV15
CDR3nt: TGTGCCACCAGCGGGACAGCGACGGGACTTATCTACGAGCAGTACTTC
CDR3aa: CATSGTATGLIYEQYF

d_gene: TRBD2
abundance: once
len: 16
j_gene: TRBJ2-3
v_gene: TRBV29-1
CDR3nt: TGCAGCGTTGAAGGTCGGGACTACCCTGGTGCAGATACGCAGTATTTT
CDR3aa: CSVEGRDYPGADTQYF

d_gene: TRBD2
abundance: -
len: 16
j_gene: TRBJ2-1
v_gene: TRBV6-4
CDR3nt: TGTGCCAGCAGTGACTCGGTAGCGGGGGATTACAATGAGCAGTTCTTC
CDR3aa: CASSDSVAGDYNEQFF

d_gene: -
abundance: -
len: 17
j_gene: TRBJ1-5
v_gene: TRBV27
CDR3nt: TGTGCCAGCAGTTTATCGGGGGGGGGAGATAGCAATCAGCCCCAGCATTTT
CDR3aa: CASSLSGGGDSNQPQHF

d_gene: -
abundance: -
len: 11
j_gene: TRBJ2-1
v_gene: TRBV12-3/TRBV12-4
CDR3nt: TGTGGTACAGGGTCGGACAATGAGCAGTTCTTC
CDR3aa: CGTGSDNEQFF

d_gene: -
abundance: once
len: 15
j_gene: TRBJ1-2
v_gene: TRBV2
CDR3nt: TGTGCCAGCAGTGAAGCGCTTAGCCTACAGGATGGCTACACCTTC
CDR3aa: CASSEALSLQDGYTF

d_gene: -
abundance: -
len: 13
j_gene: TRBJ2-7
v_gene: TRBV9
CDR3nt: TGTGCCAGCAGCGTAGGTCCATGGGGTGAGCAGTACTTC
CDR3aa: CASSVGPWGEQYF

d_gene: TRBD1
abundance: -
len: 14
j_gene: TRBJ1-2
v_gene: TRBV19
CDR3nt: TGTGCCAGTAGTCACCGGGACAGGGCCTATGGCTACACCTTC
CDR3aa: CASSHRDRAYGYTF

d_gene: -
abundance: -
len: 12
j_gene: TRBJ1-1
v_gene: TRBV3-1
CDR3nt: TGTGCCAGCAGCCAAGGTCCGGAGAAAGCTTTCTTT
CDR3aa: CASSQGPEKAFF

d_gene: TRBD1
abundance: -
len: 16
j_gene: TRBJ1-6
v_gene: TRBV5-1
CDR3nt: TGCGCCAGCAGCTTGGAGGGACAGGTGGATAATTCACCCCTCCACTTT
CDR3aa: CASSLEGQVDNSPLHF

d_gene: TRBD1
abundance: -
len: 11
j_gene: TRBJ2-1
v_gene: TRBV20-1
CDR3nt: TGCAGTGCCCCCGTTGACAGGGGGTGGTTCTTC
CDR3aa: CSAPVDRGWFF

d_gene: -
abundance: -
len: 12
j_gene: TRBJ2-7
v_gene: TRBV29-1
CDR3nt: TGCAGCGTTGAAGATCTGGGCGACGAGCAGTACTTC
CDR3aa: CSVEDLGDEQYF

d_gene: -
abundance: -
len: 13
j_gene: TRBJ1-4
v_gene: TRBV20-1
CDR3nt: TGCAGTGCTAGGCCCACAACTAATGAAAAACTGTTTTTT
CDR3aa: CSARPTTNEKLFF

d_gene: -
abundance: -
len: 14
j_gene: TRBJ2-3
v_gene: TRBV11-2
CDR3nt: TGTGCCAGCAACTCGGGAGTAGGTACAGATACGCAGTATTTT
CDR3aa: CASNSGVGTDTQYF

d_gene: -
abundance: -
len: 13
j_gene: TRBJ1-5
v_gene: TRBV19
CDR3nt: TGTGCCAGTACTGGAACAGATGTGGGGCCCCAGCATTTT
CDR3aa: CASTGTDVGPQHF

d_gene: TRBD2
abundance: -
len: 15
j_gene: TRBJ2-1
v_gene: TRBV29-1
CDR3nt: TGCAGCGTTGAGCTCTTCGGGCTAGCGGGACGGGAGCAGTTCTTC
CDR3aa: CSVELFGLAGREQFF

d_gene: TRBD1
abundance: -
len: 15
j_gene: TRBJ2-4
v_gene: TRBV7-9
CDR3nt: TGTGCCAGCAGGCCCGGGACAGGGGCCGAAAACATTCAGTACTTC
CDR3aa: CASRPGTGAENIQYF

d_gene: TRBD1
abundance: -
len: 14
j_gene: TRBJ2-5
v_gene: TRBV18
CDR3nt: TGTGCCAGCTCACCAATGACAGGGAAAGAGACCCAGTACTTC
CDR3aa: CASSPMTGKETQYF

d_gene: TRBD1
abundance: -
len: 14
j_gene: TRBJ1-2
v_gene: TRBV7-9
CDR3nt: TGTGCCAGCAGCTGGACAGGGGCGAACTATGGCTACACCTTC
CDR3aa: CASSWTGANYGYTF

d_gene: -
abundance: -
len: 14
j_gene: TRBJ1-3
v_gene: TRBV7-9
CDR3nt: TGTGCCAGCAGGCCCCCAGGGGCTGGAAACACCATATATTTT
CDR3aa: CASRPPGAGNTIYF

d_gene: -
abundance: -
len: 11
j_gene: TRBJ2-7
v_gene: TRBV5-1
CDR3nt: TGCGCCAGCAGCTCGGGTCCTTGGCAGTACTTC
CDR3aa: CASSSGPWQYF

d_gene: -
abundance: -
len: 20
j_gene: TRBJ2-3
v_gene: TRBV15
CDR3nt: TGTGCCACCAGCAGGGAAGGGAGGAGGGGCTTTTGGGCAAGGGGAGATACGCAGTATTTT
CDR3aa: CATSREGRRGFWARGDTQYF

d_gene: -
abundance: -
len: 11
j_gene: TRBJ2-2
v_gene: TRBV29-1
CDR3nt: TGCAGCGTAGACAGCACCGGGGAGCTGTTTTTT
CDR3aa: CSVDSTGELFF

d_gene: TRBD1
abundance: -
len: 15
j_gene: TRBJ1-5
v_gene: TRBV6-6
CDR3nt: TGTGCCAGCAGCCTAAATCAGGGGGCAGGTCAGCCCCAGCATTTT
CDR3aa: CASSLNQGAGQPQHF

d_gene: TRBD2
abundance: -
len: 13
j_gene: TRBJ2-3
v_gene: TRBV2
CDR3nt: TGTGCCGGCGCTAGCGGGAGGTTGGATACGCAGTATTTT
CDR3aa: CAGASGRLDTQYF

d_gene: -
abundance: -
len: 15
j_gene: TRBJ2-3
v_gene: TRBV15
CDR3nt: TGTGCCACCAGCAGAGAGGGGGCTACTGGGGATACGCAGTATTTT
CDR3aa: CATSREGATGDTQYF

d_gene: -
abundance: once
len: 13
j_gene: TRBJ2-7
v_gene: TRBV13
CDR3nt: TGTGCCAGCAGCTGGGGTCTGGCCTACGAGCAGTACTTC
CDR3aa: CASSWGLAYEQYF

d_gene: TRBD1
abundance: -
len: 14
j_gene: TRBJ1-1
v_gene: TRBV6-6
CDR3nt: TGTGCCAGCAGTTCGGCAGGGGGCAACACTGAAGCTTTCTTT
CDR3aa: CASSSAGGNTEAFF

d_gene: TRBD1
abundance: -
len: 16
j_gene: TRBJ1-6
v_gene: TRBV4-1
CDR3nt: TGCGCCAGCAGCCAGACTCCCGGGACAGGAGCCGGCCCCCTCCACTTT
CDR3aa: CASSQTPGTGAGPLHF

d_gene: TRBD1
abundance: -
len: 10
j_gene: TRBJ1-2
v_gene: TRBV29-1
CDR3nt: TGCAGCGCATGGACAGGGGTCTACACCTTC
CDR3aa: CSAWTGVYTF

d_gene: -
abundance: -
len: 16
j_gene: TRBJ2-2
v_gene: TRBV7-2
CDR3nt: TGTGCCAGCAGCTTAGCGCCGGGAACATGGGGCGGGGAGCTGTTTTTT
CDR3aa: CASSLAPGTWGGELFF

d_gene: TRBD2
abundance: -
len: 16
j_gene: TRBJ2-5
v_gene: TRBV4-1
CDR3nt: TGCGCCAGCAGCCTTGAAGGTGGGACTAGCGGAGAGACCCAGTACTTC
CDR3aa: CASSLEGGTSGETQYF

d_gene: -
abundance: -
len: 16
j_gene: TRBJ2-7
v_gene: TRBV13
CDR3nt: TGTGCCAGCAGCTTAGAGCGTGGGGGGGCCAAGTACGAGCAGTACTTC
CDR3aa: CASSLERGGAKYEQYF

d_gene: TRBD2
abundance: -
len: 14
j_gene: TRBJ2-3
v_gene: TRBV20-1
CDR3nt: TGCAGTGCTAGAGATCAGACTAGCAGAGATACGCAGTATTTT
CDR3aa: CSARDQTSRDTQYF

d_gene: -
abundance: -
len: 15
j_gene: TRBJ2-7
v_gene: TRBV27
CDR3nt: TGTGCCAGCAGTTTATTCGGGGAGCGGACCTACGAGCAGTACTTC
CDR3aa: CASSLFGERTYEQYF

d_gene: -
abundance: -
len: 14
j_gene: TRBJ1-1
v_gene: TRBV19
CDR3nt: TGTGCCAGTAGATCAGAGGGCGCGAACACTGAAGCTTTCTTT
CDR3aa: CASRSEGANTEAFF